Listed here are 8 T cell receptor beta chains from one sample, sequenced in a study of metastatic and nonmetastatic thyroid tumors. All patients were treatment-naive before thyroid surgery. MiXCR reprocessed the PCR reads for TCRdb. This table has about 92,000 clones, more than 13% appearing once. Sequencing input: blood. The source is a female donor with papillary thyroid cancer or a benign thyroid nodule (not recorded which). Some clones in this sample may be carry-over from other donors' samples.

This clone was detected ten times or more. The chain combines TRBV20-1 with TRBJ2-5; weak D call: TRBD1 (6 bases). CDR3 length: 12 amino acids. The ends were cut back, 4 bases at V and 2 bases at J, with 8 bases in the middle. Germline V gives CDR1 DFQATT, CDR2 SNEGSKA (reference sequence). CDR3 region: CSATGAQETQYF. The CDR3 DNA is TGCAGTGCTACAGGGGCTCAAGAGACCCAGTACTTC.

In this sample, this clone turned up many times. The V and J genes are TRBV4-2 and TRBJ1-2, with a possible D match to TRBD1 (6 bases). The CDR3 length is 15 residues. The germline CDR1 and CDR2 sequences are LGHNA and YNFKEQ. V was pared by 5 bases and J by 4 bases, with 17 bases between. This CDR3 reads CASSAWTAQGYGYTF. CDR3 DNA: TGTGCCAGCAGCGCCTGGACAGCCCAAGGCTATGGCTACACCTTC.

With respect to this clone: Since a much larger clone is just one base distant, this may be a read error. The chain is built from TRBV20-1 and TRBJ2-7; D tentatively reads TRBD1 or TRBD2 (5 bases each). The germline V gene encodes CDR1 DFQATT and CDR2 SNEGSKA (reference sequence). The CDR3 length is 13 residues. The CDR3 loop reads CSALEGPTYEQCF. DNA of the CDR3: TGCAGTGCCCTTGAGGGACCAACCTACGAGCAGTGCTTC.

This clone was observed at least ten times. The CDR3 region has the DNA TGTGCCAGCAGTTTATACCCATCGACAGGGCATTCCTATGGCTACACCTTC. Amino acid sequence: CASSLYPSTGHSYGYTF. The chain uses TRBV28 and TRBJ1-2; 7 bases agree with TRBD1. V lost 1 base to trimming and J lost 4 bases; unmatched junction nucleotides: 12. The CDR3 has 17 amino acids. The germline V gene has CDR1 MDHEN and CDR2 SYDVKM.

The sample holds many counts of this clone. The rearrangement uses TRBV7-6 and TRBJ2-7; D unresolved. V lost 5 bases to trimming and J lost 0 bases, with 11 bases between them. This CDR3 spans 14 amino acids. Germline assignment: CDR1 SGHVS and CDR2 FNYEAQ. CDR3: CASSPLDGSYEQYF. In DNA form, the CDR3 reads TGTGCCAGCAGCCCCCTCGACGGCTCCTACGAGCAGTACTTC.

This clone was detected many times. This rearrangement joins TRBV15 to TRBJ1-5; D is possibly TRBD1 (5 bases). This CDR3 has 15 amino acids. Germline V CDR1 and CDR2: LNHNV, YYDKDF (reference sequence). V was clipped by 0 bases and J by 8 bases, with 14 bases between them. This CDR3 is CATSRDGAAGEPQHF. The DNA for the CDR3 is TGTGCCACCAGCAGAGATGGGGCAGCGGGAGAGCCCCAGCATTTT.

This clone was seen only once. The chain combines TRBV5-6 with TRBJ1-5; D gene uncertain. The germline CDR1 and CDR2 sequences are SGHDT and YYEEEE. This CDR3 comprises 18 residues. V was clipped by 1 base and J by 4 bases, with 21 bases between them. CDR3 sequence reads: CASSLTLQVFGKNQPQHF. The CDR3 DNA reads TGTGCCAGCAGCTTGACACTGCAGGTTTTCGGGAAGAATCAGCCCCAGCATTTT.

As to this clone: A single base separates this from a much larger clone, so it may be a read error. The J gene is TRBJ1-5, the V gene TRBV5-6, with D unclear. V lost 3 bases, J lost 4 bases, and 11 bases lay in between. CDR3 length: 14 residues. The germline V gene has CDR1 SGHDT and CDR2 YYEEEE. CDR3 coding DNA: TGTGCCAGCAGCTCTGGGATCCAAAATCAGCCCCAGCATTTT. Translated: CASSSGIQNQPQHF.